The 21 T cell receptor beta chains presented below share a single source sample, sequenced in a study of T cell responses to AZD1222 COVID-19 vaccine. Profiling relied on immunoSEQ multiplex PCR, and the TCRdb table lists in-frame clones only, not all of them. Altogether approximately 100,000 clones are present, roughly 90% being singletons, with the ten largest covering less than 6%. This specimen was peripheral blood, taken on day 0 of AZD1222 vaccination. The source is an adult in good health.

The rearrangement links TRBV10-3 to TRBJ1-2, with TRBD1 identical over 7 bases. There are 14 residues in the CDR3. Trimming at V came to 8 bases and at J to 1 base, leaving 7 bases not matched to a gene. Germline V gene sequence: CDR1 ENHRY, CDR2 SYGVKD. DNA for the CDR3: TGTGCCATCTTGCGGGACAGCAGTAACTATGGCTACACCTTC. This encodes CAILRDSSNYGYTF.

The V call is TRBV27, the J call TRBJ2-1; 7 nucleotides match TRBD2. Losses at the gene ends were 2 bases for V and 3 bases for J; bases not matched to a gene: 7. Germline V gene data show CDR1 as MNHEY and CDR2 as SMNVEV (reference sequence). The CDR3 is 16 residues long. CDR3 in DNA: TGTGCCAGCAGTTTAGTCAGCGGGAACTTCTACAATGAGCAGTTCTTC. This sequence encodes CASSLVSGNFYNEQFF.

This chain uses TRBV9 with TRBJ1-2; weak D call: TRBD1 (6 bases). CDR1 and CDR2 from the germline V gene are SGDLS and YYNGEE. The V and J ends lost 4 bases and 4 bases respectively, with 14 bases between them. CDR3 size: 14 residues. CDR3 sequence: CASSPAGEAYGYTF. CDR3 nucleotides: TGTGCCAGCAGCCCGGCAGGGGAGGCCTATGGCTACACCTTC.

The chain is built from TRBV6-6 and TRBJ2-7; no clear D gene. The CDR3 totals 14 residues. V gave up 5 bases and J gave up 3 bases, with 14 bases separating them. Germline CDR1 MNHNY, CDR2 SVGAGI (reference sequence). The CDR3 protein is CASSNNNLVYEQYF. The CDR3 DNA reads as TGTGCCAGCAGTAACAACAACTTGGTCTACGAGCAGTACTTC.

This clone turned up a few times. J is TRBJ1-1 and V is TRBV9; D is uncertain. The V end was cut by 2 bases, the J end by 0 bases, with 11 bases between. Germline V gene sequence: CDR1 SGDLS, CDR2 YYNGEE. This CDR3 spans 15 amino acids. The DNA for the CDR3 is TGTGCCAGCAGCGTCGGCGGTAATGTGAACACTGAAGCTTTCTTT. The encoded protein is CASSVGGNVNTEAFF. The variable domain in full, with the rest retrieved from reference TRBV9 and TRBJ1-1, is DSGVTQTPKHLITATGQRVTLRCSPRSGDLSVYWYQQSLDQGLQFLIQYYNGEERAKGNILERFSAQQFPDLHSELNLSSLELGDSALYFCASSVGGNVNTEAFFGQGTRLTVV.

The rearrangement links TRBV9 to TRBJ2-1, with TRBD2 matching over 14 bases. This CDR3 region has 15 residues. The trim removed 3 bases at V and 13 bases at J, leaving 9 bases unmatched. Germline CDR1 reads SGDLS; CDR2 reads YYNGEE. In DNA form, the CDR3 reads TGTGCCAGCAGCGCGGAGGGACTAGCGGGAGCCAATCAGTTCTTC. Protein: CASSAEGLAGANQFF.

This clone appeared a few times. CDR3 amino acids: CASSQEGRIKPGELFF. The CDR3 bases are TGTGCCAGCAGCCAAGAGGGCCGGATTAAGCCCGGGGAGCTGTTTTTT. The chain couples TRBV3-1 (or the pseudogene TRBV3-2) to TRBJ2-2; D call uncertain. The CDR3 is 16 amino acids. From germline, CDR1 is LGHDT and CDR2 YNNKEL (reference sequence). The V end lost 0 bases, the J end lost 6 bases, and 14 bases lay between the germline ends.

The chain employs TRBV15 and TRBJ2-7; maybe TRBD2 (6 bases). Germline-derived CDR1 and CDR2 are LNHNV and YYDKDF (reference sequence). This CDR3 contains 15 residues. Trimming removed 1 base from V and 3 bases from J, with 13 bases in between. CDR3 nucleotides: TGTGCCACCAGCAGAGGGGGACTGCCGGGCTACGAGCAGTACTTC. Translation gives CATSRGGLPGYEQYF. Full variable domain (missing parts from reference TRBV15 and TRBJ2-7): DAMVIQNPRYQVTQFGKPVTLSCSQTLNHNVMYWYQQKSSQAPKLLFHYYDKDFNNEADTPDNFQSRRPNTSFCFLDIRSPGLGDTAMYLCATSRGGLPGYEQYFGPGTRLTVT.

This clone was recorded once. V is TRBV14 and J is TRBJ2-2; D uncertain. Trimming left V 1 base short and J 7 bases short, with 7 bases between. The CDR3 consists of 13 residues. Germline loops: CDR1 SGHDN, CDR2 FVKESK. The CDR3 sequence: CASSQALIGELFF. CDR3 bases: TGTGCCAGCAGCCAAGCCCTCATCGGGGAGCTGTTTTTT.

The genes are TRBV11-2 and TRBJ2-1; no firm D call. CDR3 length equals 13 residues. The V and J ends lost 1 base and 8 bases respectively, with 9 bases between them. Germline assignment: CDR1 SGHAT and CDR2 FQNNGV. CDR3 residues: CASSLAHSDEQFF. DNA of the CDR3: TGTGCCAGCAGCTTAGCCCATTCAGATGAGCAGTTCTTC.

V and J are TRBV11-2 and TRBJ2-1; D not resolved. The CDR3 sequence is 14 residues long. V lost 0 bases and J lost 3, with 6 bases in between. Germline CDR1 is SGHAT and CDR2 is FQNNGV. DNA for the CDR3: TGTGCCAGCAGCTTAGAAGTCAACTACAATGAGCAGTTCTTC. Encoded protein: CASSLEVNYNEQFF.

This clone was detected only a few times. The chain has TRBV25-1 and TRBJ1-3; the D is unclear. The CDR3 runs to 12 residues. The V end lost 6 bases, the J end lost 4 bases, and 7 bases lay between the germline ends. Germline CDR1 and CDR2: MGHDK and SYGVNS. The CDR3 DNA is TGTGCCAGCAGCCTACAGGGAAACACCATATATTTT. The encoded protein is CASSLQGNTIYF.

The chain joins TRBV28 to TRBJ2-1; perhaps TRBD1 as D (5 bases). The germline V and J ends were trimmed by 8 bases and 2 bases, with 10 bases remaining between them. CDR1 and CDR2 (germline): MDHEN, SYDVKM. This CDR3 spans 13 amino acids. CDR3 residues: CASAPTAYNEQFF. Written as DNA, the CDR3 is TGTGCCAGCGCCCCGACAGCCTACAATGAGCAGTTCTTC. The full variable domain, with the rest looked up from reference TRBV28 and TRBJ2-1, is DVKVTQSSRYLVKRTGEKVFLECVQDMDHENMFWYRQDPGLGLRLIYFSYDVKMKEKGDIPEGYSVSREKKERFSLILESASTNQTSMYLCASAPTAYNEQFFGPGTRLTVL.

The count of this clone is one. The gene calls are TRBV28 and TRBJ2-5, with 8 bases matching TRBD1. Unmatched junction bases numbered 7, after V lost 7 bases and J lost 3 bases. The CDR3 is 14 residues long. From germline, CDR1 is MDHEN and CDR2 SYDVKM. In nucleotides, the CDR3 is TGTGCCAGCATTGGGACAGGTGCTAAAGAGACCCAGTACTTC. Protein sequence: CASIGTGAKETQYF. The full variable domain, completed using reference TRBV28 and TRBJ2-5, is DVKVTQSSRYLVKRTGEKVFLECVQDMDHENMFWYRQDPGLGLRLIYFSYDVKMKEKGDIPEGYSVSREKKERFSLILESASTNQTSMYLCASIGTGAKETQYFGPGTRLLVL.

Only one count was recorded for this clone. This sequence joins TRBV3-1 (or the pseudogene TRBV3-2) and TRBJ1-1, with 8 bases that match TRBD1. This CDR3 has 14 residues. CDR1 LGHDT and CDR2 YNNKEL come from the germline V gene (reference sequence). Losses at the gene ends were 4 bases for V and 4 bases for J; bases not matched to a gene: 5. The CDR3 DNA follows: TGTGCCAGCAGCCGCAGGGGGCGCGGCACTGAAGCTTTCTTT. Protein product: CASSRRGRGTEAFF.

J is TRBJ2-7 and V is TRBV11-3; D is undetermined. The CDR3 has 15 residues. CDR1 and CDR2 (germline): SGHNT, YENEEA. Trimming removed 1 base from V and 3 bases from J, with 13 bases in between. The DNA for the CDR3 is TGTGCCAGCAGCTTAGGTGGGCCAACAGTCTACGAGCAGTACTTC. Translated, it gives CASSLGGPTVYEQYF. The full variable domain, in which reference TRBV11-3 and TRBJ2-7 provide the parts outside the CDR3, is EAGVVQSPRYKIIEKKQPVAFWCNPISGHNTLYWYLQNLGQGPELLIRYENEEAVDDSQLPKDRFSAERLKGVDSTLKIQPAELGDSAVYLCASSLGGPTVYEQYFGPGTRLTVT.

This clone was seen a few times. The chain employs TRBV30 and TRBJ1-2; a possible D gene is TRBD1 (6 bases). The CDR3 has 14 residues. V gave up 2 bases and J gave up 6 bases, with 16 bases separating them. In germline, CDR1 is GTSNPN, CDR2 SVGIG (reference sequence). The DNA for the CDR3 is TGTGCCTGGAGTATGGGGGCCGGGGTGGATGGCTACACCTTC. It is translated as CAWSMGAGVDGYTF.

The CDR3 protein is CASSVTGQFGADTQYF. CDR3 DNA: TGTGCCAGCAGCGTAACTGGACAGTTCGGCGCAGATACGCAGTATTTT. This sequence joins TRBV9 and TRBJ2-3; a weak D match, TRBD1 (6 bases). Trimming shortened V by 1 base and J by 4 bases, and 16 bases separated the two germline ends. Germline V CDR1 and CDR2: SGDLS, YYNGEE. The CDR3 totals 16 residues.

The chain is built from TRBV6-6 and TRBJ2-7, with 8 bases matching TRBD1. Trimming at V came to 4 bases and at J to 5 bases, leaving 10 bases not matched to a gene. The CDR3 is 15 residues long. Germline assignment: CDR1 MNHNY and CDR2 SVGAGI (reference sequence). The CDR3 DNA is TGTGCCAGCAGTTCCGGACAGGGTACGAAACACGAGCAGTACTTC. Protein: CASSSGQGTKHEQYF.

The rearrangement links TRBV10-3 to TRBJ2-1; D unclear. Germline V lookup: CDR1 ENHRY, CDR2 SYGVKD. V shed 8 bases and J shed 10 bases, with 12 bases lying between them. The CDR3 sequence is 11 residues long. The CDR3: CAIAVEGEQFF. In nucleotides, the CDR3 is TGTGCCATCGCGGTCGAAGGAGAGCAGTTCTTC.

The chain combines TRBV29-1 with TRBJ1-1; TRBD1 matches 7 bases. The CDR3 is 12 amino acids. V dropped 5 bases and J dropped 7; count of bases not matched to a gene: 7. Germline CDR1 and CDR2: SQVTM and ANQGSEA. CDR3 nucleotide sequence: TGCAGCGTTTCTGAGGGGGCAGGTGAAGCTTTCTTT. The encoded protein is CSVSEGAGEAFF.